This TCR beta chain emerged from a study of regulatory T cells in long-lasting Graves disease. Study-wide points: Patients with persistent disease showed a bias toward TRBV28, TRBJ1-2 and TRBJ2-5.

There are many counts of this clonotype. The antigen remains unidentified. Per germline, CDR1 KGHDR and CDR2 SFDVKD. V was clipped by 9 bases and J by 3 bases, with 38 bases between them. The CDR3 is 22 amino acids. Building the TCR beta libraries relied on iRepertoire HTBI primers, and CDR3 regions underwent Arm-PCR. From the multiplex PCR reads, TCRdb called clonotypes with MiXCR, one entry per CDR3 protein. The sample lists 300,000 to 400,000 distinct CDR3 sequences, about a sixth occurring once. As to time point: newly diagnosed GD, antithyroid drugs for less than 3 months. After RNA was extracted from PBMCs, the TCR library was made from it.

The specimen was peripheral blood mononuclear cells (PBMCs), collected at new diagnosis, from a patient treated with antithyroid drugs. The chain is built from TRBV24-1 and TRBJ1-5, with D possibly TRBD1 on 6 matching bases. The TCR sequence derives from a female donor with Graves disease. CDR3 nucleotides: TGTGCCACCTTACACGGGGGACACGAAAGGGGCAGGGTGGTTCGGGTCAATCAGCCCCAGCATTTT. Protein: CATLHGGHERGRVVRVNQPQHF.